This T cell receptor beta chain was captured by sequencing in a study of T cell clusters in autoimmune cytopenias. Study-wide background: A median age of 59 years and mean of around 56 years characterized healthy donor controls. Overall study results and limits: Exclusive TRB clusters were approximately 3-fold more numerous in healthy donors than in active autoimmune hepatitis. Primary autoimmune cytopenia patients appeared to lack physiological T cell clusters present in healthy donors.

The CDR3 length is 17 residues. Per germline, CDR1 MNHEY and CDR2 SMNVEV (reference sequence). One tube held mixed TRB-A and TRB-B primer pools for touch-down PCR. Following a re-call of the multiplex PCR reads, TCRdb has one entry per CDR3 protein and lacks DNA. The sample table sets out about 11,000 distinct CDR3 sequences. Details on this clonotype: Antigen specificity is unknown.

Tens of thousands of genome equivalents of blood DNA were amplified for TRB. These data are also associated with another study on T cell repertoires in aging, cancer and after chemotherapy. That paper notes: Repeat sampling of healthy donors over several months to years showed clear clonal overlap.

This receptor was obtained from a human donor in good health. The chain combines TRBV27 with TRBJ2-7; the TCRdb call, TRBD2, lacks DNA for checking. The sequenced sample consisted of peripheral blood. CDR3 loop: CASSSSTPSGFLYEQYF.